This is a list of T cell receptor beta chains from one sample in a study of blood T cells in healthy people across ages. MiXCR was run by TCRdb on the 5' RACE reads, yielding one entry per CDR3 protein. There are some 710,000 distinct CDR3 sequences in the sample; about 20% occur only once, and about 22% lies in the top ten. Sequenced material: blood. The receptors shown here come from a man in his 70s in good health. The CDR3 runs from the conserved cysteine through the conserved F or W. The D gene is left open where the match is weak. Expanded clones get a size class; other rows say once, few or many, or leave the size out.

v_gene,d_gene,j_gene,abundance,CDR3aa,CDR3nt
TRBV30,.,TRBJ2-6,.,CAWTGLSGANVLTF,TGTGCCTGGACGGGGCTCTCTGGGGCCAACGTCCTGACTTTC
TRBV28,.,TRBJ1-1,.,CASSPYAGAVTEAFF,TGTGCCAGCAGTCCCTACGCAGGGGCGGTCACTGAAGCTTTCTTT
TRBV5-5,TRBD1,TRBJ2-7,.,CASSTSGQGYYEQYF,TGTGCCAGCAGCACCTCGGGACAGGGTTACTACGAGCAGTACTTC
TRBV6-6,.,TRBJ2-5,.,CASSYVNTQYF,TGTGCCAGCAGTTACGTCAATACCCAGTACTTC
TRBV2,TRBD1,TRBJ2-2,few,CASSYRGDNTGELFF,TGTGCCAGCAGTTACAGGGGGGATAACACCGGGGAGCTGTTTTTT
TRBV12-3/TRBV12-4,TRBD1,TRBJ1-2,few,CASAGQVVGGYTF,TGTGCCAGTGCGGGACAGGTGGTGGGTGGCTACACCTTC
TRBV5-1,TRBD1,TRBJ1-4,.,CASSSNQGGGEKLFF,TGCGCCAGCAGCTCCAACCAGGGGGGCGGCGAAAAACTGTTTTTT
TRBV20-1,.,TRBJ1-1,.,CSARVAGRQTEAFF,TGCAGTGCTAGAGTTGCGGGGAGACAGACTGAAGCTTTCTTT
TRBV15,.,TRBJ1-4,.,CATSRDYPGLTNEKLFF,TGTGCCACCAGCAGAGATTACCCAGGCCTAACTAATGAAAAACTGTTTTTT
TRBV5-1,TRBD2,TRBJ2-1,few,CASSSSGTSWGNEQFF,TGCGCCAGCAGCAGCTCCGGGACTAGTTGGGGGAATGAGCAGTTCTTC
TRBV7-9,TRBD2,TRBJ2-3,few,CASGRSGRANTDTQYF,TGTGCCAGCGGTCGTAGCGGGAGGGCCAACACAGATACGCAGTATTTT
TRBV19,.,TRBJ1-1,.,CASSTSRGTEAFF,TGTGCCAGTAGTACGTCACGGGGGACTGAAGCTTTCTTT